This T cell receptor beta chain appears in the sequencing data of a study of blood T cell repertoires in COVID-19. Germline V gene lookup returns CDR1 SGHRS and CDR2 YFSETQ. This CDR3 has 14 residues. V was pared by 4 bases and J by 13 bases, with 9 bases of the junction left unmatched. Some clones are missing from TCRdb's copy, which holds only in-frame ones; the method was immunoSEQ multiplex PCR. The data show around 260,000 clones, 80% to 90% seen once. Specimen: PBMCs or T cells enriched from blood (not recorded which). V and J are TRBV5-1 and TRBJ1-4; 11 bases line up with TRBD1. This clonotype was obtained from a woman under 40 who had recovered from COVID-19. This chain's CDR3 is CASSPGQGVEGLFF. In DNA form, the CDR3 reads TGCGCCAGCAGCCCGGGACAGGGGGTCGAGGGACTGTTTTTT.